This T cell receptor beta chain was sequenced during a study of shared clonotypes between healthy human individuals. Study outcomes and limitations: Some naive CD4 clonotypes, 4% to 6%, turned up in common across four donors. Donor scarcity curtailed the genetic and exposure-history diversity represented herein. Read depth was anticipated to influence clonotype sharing among donors.

The germline V gene has CDR1 MDHEN and CDR2 SYDVKM. With V trimmed by 3 bases and J by 8 bases, 14 bases remained unmatched. The CDR3 contains 16 residues. Of note for this clone: Its antigen is as yet unknown.

Generated by immunoSEQ multiplex PCR, the TCRdb table keeps only in-frame clones and is missing some. Of 2,500,000 or so clones listed, 85% to 95% are singletons. The clonotype originates from a man between 18 and 29 years old in good health. Some clones in this sample may be carry-over from other donors' samples. Sequenced material: naive CD4+ T cells from PBMCs. Specified subset: CD45RA+ positively selected. This chain connects TRBV28 to TRBJ2-3; 7 bases agree with TRBD2. CDR3 in amino acids: CASSLVGGGLLGTQYF. The CDR3 DNA reads TGTGCCAGCAGTTTGGTCGGGGGAGGGTTACTAGGTACGCAGTATTTT.